This T cell receptor beta chain is drawn from a study of blood T cell repertoires in COVID-19. In the study overall: Both acute and convalescent COVID-19 samples were obtained from the United States, Italy and Spain.

Germline V gives CDR1 MNHEY, CDR2 SVGAGI. V was pared by 2 bases and J by 12 bases, with 17 bases between. The CDR3 runs to 14 residues. Seattle's cohort entered during active infection and was followed longitudinally. Sequenced by immunoSEQ multiplex PCR; TCRdb stores in-frame clones only, minus some. This table holds about 350,000 clones, roughly nine tenths found once. The receptor comes from a woman aged 60-75 years with COVID-19, enrolled during active disease. The material sequenced was peripheral blood. The chain uses TRBV6-5 and TRBJ2-1; D may be TRBD1 (6 bases). The CDR3 loop reads CASSYPPGRGRQFF. In nucleotides, the CDR3 is TGTGCCAGCAGTTACCCACCCGGCAGGGGCAGGCAGTTCTTC.